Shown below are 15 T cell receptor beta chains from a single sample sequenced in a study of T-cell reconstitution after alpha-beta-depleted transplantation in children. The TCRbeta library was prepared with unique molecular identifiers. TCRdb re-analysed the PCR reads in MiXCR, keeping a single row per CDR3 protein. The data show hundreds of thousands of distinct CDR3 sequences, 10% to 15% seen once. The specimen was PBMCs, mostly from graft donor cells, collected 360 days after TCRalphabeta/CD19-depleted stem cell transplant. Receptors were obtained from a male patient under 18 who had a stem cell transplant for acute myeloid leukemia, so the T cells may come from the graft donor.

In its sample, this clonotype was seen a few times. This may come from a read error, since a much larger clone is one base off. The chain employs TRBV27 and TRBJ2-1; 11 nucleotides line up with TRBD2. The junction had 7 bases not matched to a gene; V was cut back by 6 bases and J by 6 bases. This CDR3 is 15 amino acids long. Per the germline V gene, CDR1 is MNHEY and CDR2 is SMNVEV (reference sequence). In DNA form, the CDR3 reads TGTGCCAGCAGCCCGGGACTAGCGGCCTCCAATGAGCAGTTCTTC. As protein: CASSPGLAASNEQFF.

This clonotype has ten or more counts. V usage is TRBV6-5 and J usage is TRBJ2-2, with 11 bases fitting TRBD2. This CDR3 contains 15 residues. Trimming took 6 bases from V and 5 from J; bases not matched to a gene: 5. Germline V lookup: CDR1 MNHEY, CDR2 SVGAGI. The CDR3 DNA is TGTGCCAGCAGCCTTACTAGCGGGAGTACCGGGGAGCTGTTTTTT. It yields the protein CASSLTSGSTGELFF.

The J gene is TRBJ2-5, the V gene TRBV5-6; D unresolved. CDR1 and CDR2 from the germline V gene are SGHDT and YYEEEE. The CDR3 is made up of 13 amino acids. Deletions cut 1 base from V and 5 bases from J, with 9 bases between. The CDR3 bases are TGTGCCAGCAGCTTGACGGCCGGGGAGACCCAGTACTTC. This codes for CASSLTAGETQYF.

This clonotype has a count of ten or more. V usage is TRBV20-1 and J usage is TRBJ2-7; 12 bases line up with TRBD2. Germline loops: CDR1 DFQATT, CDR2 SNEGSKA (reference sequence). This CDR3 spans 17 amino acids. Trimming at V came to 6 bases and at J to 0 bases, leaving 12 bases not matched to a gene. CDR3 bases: TGCAGTGCCCAACTAGCGGGAGGCCCCCTTAGCTCCTACGAGCAGTACTTC. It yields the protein CSAQLAGGPLSSYEQYF.

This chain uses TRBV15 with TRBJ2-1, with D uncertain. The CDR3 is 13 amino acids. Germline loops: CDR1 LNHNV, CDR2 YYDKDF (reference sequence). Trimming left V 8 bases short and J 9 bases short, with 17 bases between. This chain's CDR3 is CATGPRAAVEQFF. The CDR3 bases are TGTGCCACCGGCCCAAGGGCTGCAGTTGAGCAGTTCTTC.

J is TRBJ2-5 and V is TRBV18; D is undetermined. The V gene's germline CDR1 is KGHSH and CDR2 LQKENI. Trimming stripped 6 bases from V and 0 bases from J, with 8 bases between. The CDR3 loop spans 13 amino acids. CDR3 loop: CASSMTDQETQYF. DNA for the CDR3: TGTGCCAGCTCGATGACGGACCAAGAGACCCAGTACTTC.

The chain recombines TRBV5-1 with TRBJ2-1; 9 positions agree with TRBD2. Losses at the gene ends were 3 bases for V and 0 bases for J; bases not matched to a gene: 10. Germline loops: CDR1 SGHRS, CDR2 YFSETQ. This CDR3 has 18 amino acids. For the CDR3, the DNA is TGCGCCAGCAGCTCAGCGGGAGGTCGTTACCGCTCCTACAATGAGCAGTTCTTC. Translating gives CASSSAGGRYRSYNEQFF.

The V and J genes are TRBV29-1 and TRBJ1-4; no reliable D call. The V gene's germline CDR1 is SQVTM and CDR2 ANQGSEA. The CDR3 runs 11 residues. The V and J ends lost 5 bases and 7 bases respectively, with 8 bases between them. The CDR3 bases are TGCAGCGTTTCGAGCGGTGAAAAACTGTTTTTT. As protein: CSVSSGEKLFF.

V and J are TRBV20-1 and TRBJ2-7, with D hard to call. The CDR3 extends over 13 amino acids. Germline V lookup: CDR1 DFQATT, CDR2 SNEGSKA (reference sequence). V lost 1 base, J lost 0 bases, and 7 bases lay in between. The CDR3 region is CSARGFGSYEQYF. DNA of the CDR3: TGCAGTGCTAGAGGATTCGGCTCCTACGAGCAGTACTTC.

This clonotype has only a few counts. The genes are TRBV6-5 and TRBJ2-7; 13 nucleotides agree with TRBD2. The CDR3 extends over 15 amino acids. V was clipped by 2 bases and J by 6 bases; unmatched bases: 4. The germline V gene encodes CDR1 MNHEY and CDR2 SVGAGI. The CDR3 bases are TGTGCCAGCAGTTACACGGGACTAGCGGGACCCGAGCAGTACTTC. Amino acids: CASSYTGLAGPEQYF.

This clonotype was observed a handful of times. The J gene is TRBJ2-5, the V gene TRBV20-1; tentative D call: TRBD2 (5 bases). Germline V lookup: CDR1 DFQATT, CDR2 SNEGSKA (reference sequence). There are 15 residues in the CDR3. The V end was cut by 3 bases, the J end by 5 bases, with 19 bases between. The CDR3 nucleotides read TGCAGTGCTAGTTGGGGAGTCCCCTTACGGGAGACCCAGTACTTC. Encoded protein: CSASWGVPLRETQYF.

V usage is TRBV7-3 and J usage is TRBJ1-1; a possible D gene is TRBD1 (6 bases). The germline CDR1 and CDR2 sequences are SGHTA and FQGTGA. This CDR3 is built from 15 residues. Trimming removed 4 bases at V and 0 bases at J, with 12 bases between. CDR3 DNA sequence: TGTGCCAGCAGCTCTCGGACAGAGATGAACACTGAAGCTTTCTTT. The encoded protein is CASSSRTEMNTEAFF.

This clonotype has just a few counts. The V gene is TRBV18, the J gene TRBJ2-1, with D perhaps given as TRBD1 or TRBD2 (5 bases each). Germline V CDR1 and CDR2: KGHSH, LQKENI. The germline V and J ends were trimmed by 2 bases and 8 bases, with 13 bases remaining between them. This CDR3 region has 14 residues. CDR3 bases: TGTGCCAGCTCACCAGTCGGGGCCAACGATGAGCAGTTCTTC. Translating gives CASSPVGANDEQFF.

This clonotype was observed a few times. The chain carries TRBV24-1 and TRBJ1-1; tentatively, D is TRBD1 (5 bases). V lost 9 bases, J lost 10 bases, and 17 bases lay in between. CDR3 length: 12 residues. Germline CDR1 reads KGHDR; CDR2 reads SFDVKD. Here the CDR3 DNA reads TGTGCCACCCGATCGCCAGGGAAGGGAGCTTTCTTT. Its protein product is CATRSPGKGAFF.

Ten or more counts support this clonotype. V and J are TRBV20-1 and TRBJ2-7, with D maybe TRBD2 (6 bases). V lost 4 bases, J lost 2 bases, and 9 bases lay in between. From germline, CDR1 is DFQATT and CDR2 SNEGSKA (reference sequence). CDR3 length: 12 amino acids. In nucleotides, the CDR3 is TGCAGTGCTATCCGGGGGACCTACGAGCAGTACGTC. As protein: CSAIRGTYEQYV.